Below, 25 T cell receptor beta chains from the same sample are listed, as sequenced in a study of shared clonotypes between healthy human individuals. The method was immunoSEQ multiplex PCR; TCRdb's version includes in-frame clones alone and lacks a portion of them. The sample has approximately 340,000 clones; around four fifths are singletons. Input material: memory CD4+ T cells sorted from blood. Subset described: CD45RA-negative fraction. The receptors here all came from a man between 25 and 39 years old in good health.

This clone was found a few times. The V and J genes are TRBV7-3 and TRBJ2-1; the D is unclear. With 0 bases removed from V and 9 bases from J, the gap between germline ends came to 9 bases. This CDR3 has 13 residues. Germline V gene sequence: CDR1 SGHTA, CDR2 FQGTGA. CDR3 nucleotide sequence: TGTGCCAGCAGCTTAACGGCCGTGGCTGAGCAGTTCTTC. Translated: CASSLTAVAEQFF.

The chain uses TRBV5-1 and TRBJ2-3; 10 nucleotides agree with TRBD2. The CDR3 totals 15 residues. Germline V gives CDR1 SGHRS, CDR2 YFSETQ. V lost 5 bases to trimming and J lost 2 bases; unmatched junction nucleotides: 5. The CDR3 region has the DNA TGCGCCAGCAGTGAACTAGCGGGAACCACAGATACGCAGTATTTT. This sequence encodes CASSELAGTTDTQYF.

V and J are TRBV29-1 and TRBJ2-3; D remains ambiguous. The V gene's germline CDR1 is SQVTM and CDR2 ANQGSEA. This CDR3 has 13 amino acids. V was trimmed by 1 base and J by 6 bases, leaving 11 bases between them. The CDR3 DNA is TGCAGCGTTGAAGGCGGTCCCTCCGATACGCAGTATTTT. Protein: CSVEGGPSDTQYF.

The J gene is TRBJ2-7, the V gene TRBV28; tentatively, D is TRBD2 (6 bases). CDR1 is MDHEN and CDR2 is SYDVKM in the germline V gene. The CDR3 covers 15 residues. The V and J ends lost 7 bases and 3 bases respectively, with 19 bases between them. Here the CDR3 reads CASTRGGAMGYEQYF. DNA of the CDR3: TGTGCCAGCACCCGTGGAGGGGCGATGGGCTACGAGCAGTACTTC.

J is TRBJ1-2 and V is TRBV28; the D gene is possibly TRBD1 (5 bases). Germline V CDR1 and CDR2: MDHEN, SYDVKM. This CDR3 comprises 15 residues. V lost 0 bases, J lost 4 bases, and 12 bases lay in between. In DNA, the CDR3 is TGTGCCAGCAGTTTATGGGACACCGCCTCCTATGGCTACACCTTC. Translation gives CASSLWDTASYGYTF.

The CDR3: CASSSSTGTISYEQYF. The CDR3 DNA follows: TGCGCCAGCAGCTCTTCTACCGGGACTATCTCCTACGAGCAGTACTTC. This sequence joins TRBV5-1 and TRBJ2-7; 7 positions match TRBD2. CDR1 SGHRS and CDR2 YFSETQ come from the germline V gene. This CDR3 is built from 16 residues. Losses at the gene ends were 3 bases for V and 0 bases for J; bases not matched to a gene: 9.

The genes are TRBV4-2 and TRBJ2-3; D remains unclear. V lost 7 bases to trimming and J lost 1 base, with 12 bases between them. The germline gives CDR1 LGHNA, CDR2 YNFKEQ. This CDR3 has 14 amino acids. CDR3 DNA: TGTGCCAGCACTGGTCAGCACGGCACAGATACGCAGTATTTT. Its protein is CASTGQHGTDTQYF.

This rearrangement joins TRBV11-2 to TRBJ1-6, with D possibly TRBD1 on 6 matching bases. Germline-derived CDR1 and CDR2 are SGHAT and FQNNGV. The CDR3 is 16 amino acids. The ends were cut back, 1 base at V and 4 bases at J, with 11 bases in the middle. The CDR3 here is CASSLAPQGYNSPLHF. As DNA, the CDR3 is TGTGCCAGCAGCTTAGCCCCACAGGGATATAATTCACCCCTCCACTTT.

This sequence joins TRBV21-1 and TRBJ1-6. TRBV21-1 is a recognized pseudogene. This CDR3 has 17 residues. The CDR3 DNA reads TGTGCCAGCAGGCCAGTGCTACACATACATCATAATTCACCCCTCCACTTT. Encoded protein: CASRPVLHIHHNSPLHF.

This clone was seen only a few times. The J gene is TRBJ1-3, the V gene TRBV9; D is ambiguous. The germline gives CDR1 SGDLS, CDR2 YYNGEE. V lost 0 bases, J lost 2 bases, and 9 bases lay in between. CDR3 size: 15 residues. CDR3 DNA: TGTGCCAGCAGCGTAGACGTGAGAGCTGGAAACACCATATATTTT. It specifies CASSVDVRAGNTIYF. Filled out from reference TRBV9 and TRBJ1-3, the complete variable domain reads DSGVTQTPKHLITATGQRVTLRCSPRSGDLSVYWYQQSLDQGLQFLIQYYNGEERAKGNILERFSAQQFPDLHSELNLSSLELGDSALYFCASSVDVRAGNTIYFGEGSWLTVV.

V and J are TRBV11-2 and TRBJ2-3, with TRBD2 identical over 8 bases. Germline trimming cut 5 bases from V and 2 bases from J; bases unmatched to any gene: 12. In germline, CDR1 is SGHAT, CDR2 FQNNGV. The CDR3 loop spans 17 amino acids. CDR3 region: CASSRGGLAGYTDTQYF. The DNA for the CDR3 is TGTGCCAGCAGCCGTGGGGGGTTAGCGGGATACACAGATACGCAGTATTTT.

This clone was detected a few times. The rearrangement joins TRBV19 to TRBJ2-2; D may be TRBD2 (6 bases). The CDR3 is 13 residues long. The V gene's germline CDR1 is LNHDA and CDR2 SQIVND (reference sequence). Deletions cut 6 bases from V and 6 bases from J, with 11 bases between. The CDR3 reads CASRLGGPGELFF. CDR3 in DNA: TGTGCCAGTAGACTCGGGGGTCCCGGGGAGCTGTTTTTT.

The rearrangement joins TRBV29-1 to TRBJ2-1; 8 bases fit TRBD2. The V gene end was trimmed by 6 bases and the J gene end by 2 bases; junction bases not matched to a gene: 6. The CDR3 contains 14 residues. The germline V gene encodes CDR1 SQVTM and CDR2 ANQGSEA. CDR3 nucleotide sequence: TGCAGCGTCGATACTAGCGGAACCTACAATGAGCAGTTCTTC. Its protein is CSVDTSGTYNEQFF.

J is TRBJ2-2 and V is TRBV7-7; D is perhaps TRBD2 (5 bases). V dropped 4 bases and J dropped 0 bases, with 9 bases sitting between them. The CDR3 length is 15 residues. Germline V lookup: CDR1 SSHAT, CDR2 FNYEAQ (reference sequence). CDR3 sequence reads: CASSSDSTNTGELFF. The CDR3 bases are TGTGCCAGCAGCTCGGACTCGACGAACACCGGGGAGCTGTTTTTT.

The chain couples TRBV11-3 to TRBJ2-7; tentatively, D is TRBD2 (6 bases). The CDR3 spans 12 residues. Between the trimmed V and J ends, which lost 3 bases and 6 bases, there was a span of 9 bases. CDR1 is SGHNT and CDR2 is YENEEA in the germline V gene. The CDR3 loop is CASSLRGGEQYF. In nucleotides, the CDR3 is TGTGCCAGCAGCTTGAGGGGAGGCGAGCAGTACTTC. Drawing the rest from reference TRBV11-3 and TRBJ2-7, the complete variable domain is EAGVVQSPRYKIIEKKQPVAFWCNPISGHNTLYWYLQNLGQGPELLIRYENEEAVDDSQLPKDRFSAERLKGVDSTLKIQPAELGDSAVYLCASSLRGGEQYFGPGTRLTVT.

V gene TRBV7-2 combines with J gene TRBJ1-5; the D gene is possibly TRBD1 (5 bases). From germline, CDR1 is SGHTA and CDR2 FQGNSA. The CDR3 spans 13 residues. V was cut by 8 bases and J by 3 bases, with 11 bases left in between. The CDR3 nucleotides read TGTGCCAGCGCCCGGGGGTTCAATCAGCCCCAGCATTTT. It is translated as CASARGFNQPQHF. Looking up the rest from reference TRBV7-2 and TRBJ1-5 gives the full variable domain: GAGVSQSPSNKVTEKGKDVELRCDPISGHTALYWYRQSLGQGLEFLIYFQGNSAPDKSGLPSDRFSAERTGGSVSTLTIQRTQQEDSAVYLCASARGFNQPQHFGDGTRLSIL.

The chain joins TRBV4-1 to TRBJ2-7; 12 bases match TRBD2. The CDR3 totals 15 residues. Germline V gene data show CDR1 as MGHRA and CDR2 as YSYEKL. V lost 1 base to trimming and J lost 6 bases; unmatched junction nucleotides: 4. CDR3 DNA: TGCGCCAGCAGCCAAGGACTAGCGGGAGTGTCCGAGCAGTACTTC. This translates into CASSQGLAGVSEQYF.

The rearrangement uses TRBV28 and TRBJ2-5; 8 bases are shared with TRBD2. V was pared by 10 bases and J by 6 bases, with 7 bases of the junction left unmatched. Looked up from germline, CDR1 is MDHEN and CDR2 is SYDVKM. The CDR3 length is 12 residues. The chain's CDR3 is CATTGRGKTQYF. The DNA for the CDR3 is TGTGCCACCACCGGGAGGGGAAAGACCCAGTACTTC.

The rearrangement uses TRBV28 and TRBJ1-5; no clear D gene. Trimming pared 2 bases from V and 9 bases from J, leaving 17 bases between. Germline V gene data show CDR1 as MDHEN and CDR2 as SYDVKM. This CDR3 spans 15 amino acids. This CDR3 reads CASSLLKGNLGPQHF. The CDR3 bases are TGTGCCAGCAGTTTACTAAAAGGCAATCTTGGGCCCCAGCATTTT.

This clone has more than one count but fewer than ten. V is TRBV2 and J is TRBJ1-5, with D possibly being TRBD1 (5 bases). Germline V gene lookup returns CDR1 SNHLY and CDR2 FYNNEI. The germline V and J ends were trimmed by 4 bases and 2 bases, with 12 bases remaining between them. The CDR3 loop spans 15 amino acids. The CDR3 loop is CASSGEGWGNQPQHF. CDR3 DNA sequence: TGTGCCAGCAGTGGGGAGGGGTGGGGCAATCAGCCCCAGCATTTT.

The chain uses TRBV7-9 and TRBJ2-2; 8 nucleotides align to TRBD1. Germline CDR1 is SEHNR and CDR2 is FQNEAQ (reference sequence). J was trimmed by 6 bases and V by 5 bases; bases with no gene match: 5. This CDR3 has 14 amino acids. The CDR3 sequence is CASSDTGGSGELFF. The CDR3 nucleotides are TGTGCCAGCAGCGACACAGGGGGGTCCGGGGAGCTGTTTTTT. Looking up the rest from reference TRBV7-9 and TRBJ2-2 gives the full variable domain: DTGVSQNPRHKITKRGQNVTFRCDPISEHNRLYWYRQTLGQGPEFLTYFQNEAQLEKSRLLSDRFSAERPKGSFSTLEIQRTEQGDSAMYLCASSDTGGSGELFFGEGSRLTVL.

V usage is TRBV30 and J usage is TRBJ2-3; 7 nucleotides match TRBD1. CDR1 is GTSNPN, CDR2 SVGIG, per germline (reference sequence). With 5 bases clipped from V and 6 bases from J, the junction kept 2 bases outside the gene matches. The CDR3 runs 11 residues. CDR3 amino acids: CAWEQGDTQYF. In DNA, the CDR3 is TGTGCCTGGGAACAGGGGGATACGCAGTATTTT.

The chain uses TRBV5-4 and TRBJ2-3; D is undetermined. CDR1 SGHNT and CDR2 YYREEE come from the germline V gene (reference sequence). There are 16 residues in the CDR3. The V end was cut by 1 base, the J end by 0 bases, with 12 bases between. CDR3 protein: CASSLWRKTSTDTQYF. The CDR3 region has the DNA TGTGCCAGCAGCTTGTGGCGGAAAACTAGCACAGATACGCAGTATTTT.

The chain has TRBV10-3 and TRBJ1-1; D ambiguous. CDR3 length: 14 amino acids. Per germline, CDR1 ENHRY and CDR2 SYGVKD. Trimming pared 0 bases from V and 5 bases from J, leaving 10 bases between. The CDR3 nucleotides read TGTGCCATCAGTGAGTCGGCCACCTTTACTGAAGCTTTCTTT. This sequence encodes CAISESATFTEAFF.

CDR3 sequence reads: CASSVPQGADYGYTF. CDR3 sequence (DNA): TGTGCCAGCAGCGTACCACAGGGGGCGGACTATGGCTACACCTTC. The chain carries TRBV7-2 and TRBJ1-2; TRBD1 agrees at 9 bases. The CDR3 contains 15 residues. Looked up from germline, CDR1 is SGHTA and CDR2 is FQGNSA. The trim removed 5 bases at V and 3 bases at J, leaving 7 bases unmatched.